The next 5 T cell receptor beta chains were all read from a single sample in a study of T cell responses to AZD1222 COVID-19 vaccine. Produced via immunoSEQ multiplex PCR; TCRdb's table is partial and in-frame only. The table lists some 120,000 clones, 90% to 95% of them singletons. The material was peripheral blood, obtained on day 0 of AZD1222 vaccination. These receptors originate from an adult in good health.

The chain joins TRBV6-4 to TRBJ2-1; TRBD2 agrees at 8 bases. After removal of 3 bases from V and 3 bases from J, the junction contained 4 bases not matched to a gene. This CDR3 is 15 amino acids long. Germline CDR1 and CDR2: MRHNA and SNTAGT. CDR3 amino acids: CASSDRAGDYNEQFF. Here the CDR3 DNA reads TGTGCCAGCAGTGATCGAGCGGGAGACTACAATGAGCAGTTCTTC.

This clone was detected only once. The rearrangement uses TRBV5-1 and TRBJ1-2; unclear D gene. Germline CDR1 and CDR2: SGHRS and YFSETQ. The CDR3 runs to 14 residues. Deletions cut 3 bases from V and 2 bases from J, with 11 bases between. The CDR3 loop is CASSYSTENYGYTF. CDR3 DNA: TGCGCCAGCAGCTACTCTACAGAAAACTATGGCTACACCTTC.

V usage is TRBV7-6 and J usage is TRBJ1-5; 10 positions agree with TRBD1. The CDR3 totals 16 residues. V lost 3 bases, J lost 6 bases, and 8 bases stayed unmatched. Germline assignment: CDR1 SGHVS and CDR2 FNYEAQ. CDR3 sequence (DNA): TGTGCCAGCAGCTTGGCTACCGGGACAGGGGTTCAGCCCCAGCATTTT. This gives the protein CASSLATGTGVQPQHF.

Concerning this clone itself: Other DNA sequences in this specimen translate into the identical CDR3. This chain joins TRBV5-1 and TRBJ2-3, with 7 bases aligning to TRBD2. The V and J ends lost 0 bases and 3 bases, in that order; junction bases with no gene match: 4. Germline V gives CDR1 SGHRS, CDR2 YFSETQ. The CDR3 loop spans 15 amino acids. DNA of the CDR3: TGCGCCAGCAGCTTGGGTGGCGGGAGTACAGATACGCAGTATTTT. Translation: CASSLGGGSTDTQYF.

The rearrangement joins TRBV9 to TRBJ1-6; possibly TRBD1 for D (6 bases). The CDR3 is made up of 15 amino acids. V lost 4 bases and J 8 bases, leaving 16 bases between the germline ends. CDR1 is SGDLS, CDR2 YYNGEE, per germline. CDR3 bases: TGTGCCAGCAGCCCTACGACAGGAGAGTATTCACCCCTCCACTTT. It codes for CASSPTTGEYSPLHF.